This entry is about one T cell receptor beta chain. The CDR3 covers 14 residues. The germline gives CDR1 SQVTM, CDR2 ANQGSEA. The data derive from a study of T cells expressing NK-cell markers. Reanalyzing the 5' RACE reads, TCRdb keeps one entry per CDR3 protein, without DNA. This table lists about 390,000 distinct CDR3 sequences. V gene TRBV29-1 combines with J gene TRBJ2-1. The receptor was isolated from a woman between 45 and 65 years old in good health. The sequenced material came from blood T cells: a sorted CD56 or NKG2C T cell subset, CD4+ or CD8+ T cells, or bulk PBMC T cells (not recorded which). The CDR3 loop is CGVASLSSYNEQFF.